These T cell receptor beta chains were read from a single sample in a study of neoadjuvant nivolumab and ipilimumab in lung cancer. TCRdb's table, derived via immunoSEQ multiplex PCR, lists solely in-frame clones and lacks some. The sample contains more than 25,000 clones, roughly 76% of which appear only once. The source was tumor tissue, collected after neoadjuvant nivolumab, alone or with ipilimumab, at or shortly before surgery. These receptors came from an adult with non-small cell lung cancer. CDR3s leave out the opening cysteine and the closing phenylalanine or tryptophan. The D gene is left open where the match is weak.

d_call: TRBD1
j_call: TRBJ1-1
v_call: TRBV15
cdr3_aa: ATSKGQGIAEAF

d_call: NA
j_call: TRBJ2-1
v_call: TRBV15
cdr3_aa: ATSRGRGYNEQF

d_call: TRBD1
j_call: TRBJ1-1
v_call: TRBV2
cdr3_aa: ASSTGGGTEAF

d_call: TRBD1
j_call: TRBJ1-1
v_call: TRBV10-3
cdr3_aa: AIRDRARFEAF

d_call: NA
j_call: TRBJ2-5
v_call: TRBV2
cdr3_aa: ASRDQETQY

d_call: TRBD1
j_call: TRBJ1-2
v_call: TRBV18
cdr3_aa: ASSPGQGPLYGYT

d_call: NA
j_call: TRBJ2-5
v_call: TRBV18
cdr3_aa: ASSPEGTIGTETQY

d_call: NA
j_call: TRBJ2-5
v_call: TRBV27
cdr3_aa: ASRGQLTGETQY

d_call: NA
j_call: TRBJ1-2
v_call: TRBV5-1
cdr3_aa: ASSLDAGPSYGYT

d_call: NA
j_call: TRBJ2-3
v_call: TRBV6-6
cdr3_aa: ASSYSASTDTQY

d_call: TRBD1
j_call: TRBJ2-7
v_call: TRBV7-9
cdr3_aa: AGQISYEQY

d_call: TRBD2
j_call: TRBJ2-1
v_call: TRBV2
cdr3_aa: ASSRTSGYNEQF

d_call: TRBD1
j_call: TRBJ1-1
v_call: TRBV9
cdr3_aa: ASSVTTGMVEGNTEAF

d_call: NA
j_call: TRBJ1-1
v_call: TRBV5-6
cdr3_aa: ASSLADNSEAF

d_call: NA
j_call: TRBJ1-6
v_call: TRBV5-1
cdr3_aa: ASSDSDESPLH

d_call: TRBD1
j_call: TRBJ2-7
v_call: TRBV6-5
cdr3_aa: ASSYTTGFQY